This TCR beta chain was identified during a study of blood T cell repertoires in COVID-19. Overall study context: There were acute and convalescent COVID-19 samples, and they came from the United States, Italy and Spain.

As originally analysed: Cell counts per sample came from amplifying reference gene primers. The table came from immunoSEQ multiplex PCR; TCRdb's copy has only in-frame clones and leaves some out. That table furnishes V, J and clone size, whereas the DNA furnished D and trimming. The repertoire holds around 330,000 clones, with about nine tenths as singletons. The V and J ends lost 10 bases and 1 base, in that order; junction bases with no gene match: 8. The CDR3 contains 14 residues. Germline-derived CDR1 and CDR2 are MNHEY and SMNVEV (reference sequence). Those who participated ranged in age from 18 to 89 years and resided in about two dozen US areas. Categorization into cohorts depended on clinical history that participants reported.

Sample: PBMCs or T cells enriched from blood (not recorded which). The clonotype originates from a man aged 60 to 69 who had recovered from COVID-19. This chain connects TRBV27 to TRBJ2-7; 9 positions agree with TRBD1. The DNA of the CDR3 is TGTGCCACCTCAACAGGGGGCCCGTCCTACGAGCAGTACTTC. Its translation: CATSTGGPSYEQYF.